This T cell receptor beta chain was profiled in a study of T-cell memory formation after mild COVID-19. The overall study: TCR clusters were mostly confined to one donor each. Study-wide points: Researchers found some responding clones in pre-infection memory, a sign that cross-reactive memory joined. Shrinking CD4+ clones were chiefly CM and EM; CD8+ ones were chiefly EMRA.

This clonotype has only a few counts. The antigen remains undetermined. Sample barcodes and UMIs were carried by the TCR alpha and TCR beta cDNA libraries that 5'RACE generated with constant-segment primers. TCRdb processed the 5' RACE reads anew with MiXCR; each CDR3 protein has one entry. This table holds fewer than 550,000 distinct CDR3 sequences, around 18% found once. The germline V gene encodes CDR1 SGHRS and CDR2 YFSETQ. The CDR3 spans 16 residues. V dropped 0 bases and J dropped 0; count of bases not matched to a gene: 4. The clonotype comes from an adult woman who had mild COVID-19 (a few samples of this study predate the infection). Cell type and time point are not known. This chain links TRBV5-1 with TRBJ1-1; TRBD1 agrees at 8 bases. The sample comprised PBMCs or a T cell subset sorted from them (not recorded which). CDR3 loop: CASSLASGGMNTEAFF. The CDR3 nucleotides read TGCGCCAGCAGCTTGGCCTCAGGGGGCATGAACACTGAAGCTTTCTTT. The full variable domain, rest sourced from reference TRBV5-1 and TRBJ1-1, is KAGVTQTPRYLIKTRGQQVTLSCSPISGHRSVSWYQQTPGQGLQFLFEYFSETQRNKGNFPGRFSGRQFSNSRSEMNVSTLELGDSALYLCASSLASGGMNTEAFFGQGTRLTVV.